These 22 T cell receptor beta chains came from one sample sequenced in a study of shared clonotypes between healthy human individuals. The method was immunoSEQ multiplex PCR; TCRdb's version includes in-frame clones alone and lacks a portion of them. The data contain 2,100,000 or so clones, approximately 96% of them singletons. The sample taken for sequencing was naive CD4+ T cells sorted from blood. The subset was: CD45RA+ positively selected. These receptors were obtained from a man younger than 35 in good health.

The chain recombines TRBV6-5 with TRBJ2-3, with D uncertain. The V gene lost 4 bases and the J gene lost 1 base, with 12 bases spanning the gap. The CDR3 extends over 15 amino acids. The germline CDR1 and CDR2 sequences are MNHEY and SVGAGI. Written as DNA, the CDR3 is TGTGCCAGCAGTTCCCCATCGACTCGCACAGATACGCAGTATTTT. Protein sequence: CASSSPSTRTDTQYF.

The chain is built from TRBV4-1 and TRBJ2-4; 8 nucleotides align to TRBD2. The germline gives CDR1 MGHRA, CDR2 YSYEKL. Trimming took 0 bases from V and 9 from J; bases not matched to a gene: 7. The CDR3 runs to 15 residues. The CDR3 DNA reads as TGCGCCAGCAGCCAAGAGCGGGGGGTGTTAGGCATTCAGTACTTC. Amino acids: CASSQERGVLGIQYF.

The chain has TRBV30 and TRBJ1-1, with a tentative D call TRBD1 (6 bases). Germline loops: CDR1 GTSNPN, CDR2 SVGIG (reference sequence). V was shortened by 3 bases and J by 4 bases, with 12 bases between the two germline ends. The CDR3 length is 13 residues. CDR3 amino acids: CAWRPEGGTEAFF. The CDR3 coding sequence is TGTGCCTGGAGACCAGAGGGGGGCACTGAAGCTTTCTTT.

This chain uses TRBV5-8 with TRBJ2-5, with D uncertain. This CDR3 comprises 13 residues. V was clipped by 4 bases and J by 4 bases, with 11 bases between them. Germline CDR1 is SGHTS and CDR2 is YDEGEE. The CDR3 nucleotides are TGTGCCAGCAGCCCCTTAGTGAGAGAGACCCAGTACTTC. It encodes CASSPLVRETQYF. Full variable domain (remainder filled in from reference TRBV5-8 and TRBJ2-5): EAGVTQSPTHLIKTRGQQATLRCSPISGHTSVYWYQQALGLGLQFLLWYDEGEERNRGNFPPRFSGRQFPNYSSELNVNALELEDSALYLCASSPLVRETQYFGPGTRLLVL.

A few counts support this clone. The chain couples TRBV28 to TRBJ1-5, with TRBD1 matching over 10 bases. The germline V gene has CDR1 MDHEN and CDR2 SYDVKM. This CDR3 region has 15 residues. The ends lost 7 bases at V and 2 bases at J; junction bases unmatched: 5. Here the CDR3 DNA reads TGTGCCAGCAATCGACAGGGGGCTGGCAATCAGCCCCAGCATTTT. It encodes CASNRQGAGNQPQHF.

As to this clone: This sample also contains other DNA sequences that code for the same CDR3. The chain is built from TRBV5-1 and TRBJ2-5, with D hard to call. This CDR3 has 13 amino acids. V was shortened by 3 bases and J by 2 bases, with 8 bases between the two germline ends. CDR1 is SGHRS and CDR2 is YFSETQ in the germline V gene. CDR3 loop: CASSWWGQETQYF. The CDR3 nucleotides read TGCGCCAGCAGCTGGTGGGGTCAAGAGACCCAGTACTTC.

The gene calls are TRBV5-1 and TRBJ2-3, with D perhaps TRBD1 or TRBD2 (5 bases each). The CDR3 has 15 residues. The germline V gene has CDR1 SGHRS and CDR2 YFSETQ. V lost 4 bases and J lost 5, with 17 bases in between. The CDR3 DNA sequence: TGCGCCAGCAGCCTAGGGACCCTCCCGGGAGATACGCAGTATTTT. Translated: CASSLGTLPGDTQYF.

This chain links TRBV30 with TRBJ1-6; D is perhaps TRBD1 (5 bases). The CDR3 totals 15 residues. Trimming left V 5 bases short and J 6 bases short, with 17 bases between. Germline lookup yields CDR1 GTSNPN and CDR2 SVGIG (reference sequence). The CDR3 reads CAWEQEFTGNSPLHF. The CDR3 nucleotides read TGTGCCTGGGAACAGGAGTTTACCGGTAATTCACCCCTCCACTTT.

This chain connects TRBV14 to TRBJ1-1, with D perhaps TRBD1 (5 bases). V lost 1 base and J lost 2, with 14 bases in between. Germline V CDR1 and CDR2: SGHDN, FVKESK. This CDR3 is built from 16 residues. The CDR3 nucleotides read TGTGCCAGCAGCCAAGTGAGGCCGGGGGATAACACTGAAGCTTTCTTT. This codes for CASSQVRPGDNTEAFF.

The chain combines TRBV10-2 with TRBJ2-4, with 9 bases identical to TRBD2. After removal of 4 bases from V and 1 base from J, the junction contained 11 bases not matched to a gene. CDR1 and CDR2 (germline): WSHSY, SAAADI. There are 18 residues in the CDR3. CDR3 in DNA: TGCGCCAGCAGTGTGGGGCGGGAGGGGATTCTGGCCAAAAACATTCAGTACTTC. Its protein product is CASSVGREGILAKNIQYF.

The rearrangement uses TRBV30 and TRBJ2-2; weak D call: TRBD2 (6 bases). The CDR3 has 17 residues. CDR1 and CDR2 from the germline V gene are GTSNPN and SVGIG (reference sequence). The V gene lost 2 bases and the J gene lost 7 bases, with 23 bases spanning the gap. CDR3 in amino acids: CAWSKEGIGQTVGELFF. The CDR3 nucleotides read TGTGCCTGGAGTAAGGAGGGTATAGGGCAAACAGTCGGGGAGCTGTTTTTT.

This chain links TRBV6-5 with TRBJ2-1, with 7 bases fitting TRBD2. Germline V gene sequence: CDR1 MNHEY, CDR2 SVGAGI. V gave up 2 bases and J gave up 5 bases; unmatched junction bases: 6. The CDR3 contains 15 residues. The CDR3 nucleotides read TGTGCCAGCAGTTACCAGGCTAGCGGACACAATGAGCAGTTCTTC. Its translation is CASSYQASGHNEQFF.

This chain uses TRBV5-1 with TRBJ2-2; no reliable D call. Germline-derived CDR1 and CDR2 are SGHRS and YFSETQ. CDR3 length: 15 residues. V shed 0 bases and J shed 11 bases, with 17 bases lying between them. The CDR3 DNA reads as TGCGCCAGCAGCTTGGATTACCCCCGCGGTAGCGAGCTGTTTTTT. Encoded protein: CASSLDYPRGSELFF.

CDR3 nucleotide sequence: TGTGCCAGCAGCTTGGGGGTTGCCGGGGAGCTGTTTTTT. Amino acids: CASSLGVAGELFF. This rearrangement joins TRBV5-8 to TRBJ2-2; D call uncertain. Looked up from germline, CDR1 is SGHTS and CDR2 is YDEGEE. V was pared by 0 bases and J by 6 bases, with 6 bases between. CDR3 size: 13 residues.

CDR3 sequence reads: CAGRAMSTGELFF. The CDR3 DNA sequence: TGTGCCGGACGGGCAATGTCTACCGGGGAGCTGTTTTTT. This chain uses TRBV6-1 with TRBJ2-2; D unclear. Germline CDR1 reads MNHNS; CDR2 reads SASEGT. V was clipped by 11 bases and J by 5 bases, with 15 bases between them. The CDR3 runs to 13 residues.

This clone appeared a single time. The gene calls are TRBV18 and TRBJ1-1; D is undetermined. Germline-derived CDR1 and CDR2 are KGHSH and LQKENI. V lost 2 bases to trimming and J lost 0 bases, with 13 bases between them. CDR3 length: 16 amino acids. In nucleotides, the CDR3 is TGTGCCAGCTCACCAGCCGGGCCAAGGGTGAACACTGAAGCTTTCTTT. Encoded protein: CASSPAGPRVNTEAFF.

This clone was picked up a small number of times. The same CDR3 can be traced to other DNA sequences in this sample. This rearrangement joins TRBV6-6 to TRBJ2-2; D remains ambiguous. V lost 3 bases to trimming and J lost 4 bases, with 3 bases between them. Germline lookup yields CDR1 MNHNY and CDR2 SVGAGI (reference sequence). This CDR3 spans 12 amino acids. Here the CDR3 reads CASSYGTGELFF. CDR3 sequence (DNA): TGTGCCAGCAGTTATGGCACCGGGGAGCTGTTTTTT.

This chain links TRBV28 with TRBJ2-2; D gene unclear. CDR1 is MDHEN, CDR2 SYDVKM, per germline. Trimming took 2 bases from V and 6 from J, leaving 7 bases between them. The CDR3 totals 13 residues. The CDR3 here is CASSLGPAGELFF. The CDR3 DNA reads as TGTGCCAGCAGTTTAGGGCCCGCCGGGGAGCTGTTTTTT.

As regards this clone: Other nucleotide sequences in the sample specify the same CDR3. The chain uses TRBV19 and TRBJ2-7; D not resolved. This CDR3 comprises 14 residues. Germline V gene data show CDR1 as LNHDA and CDR2 as SQIVND (reference sequence). The germline V and J ends were trimmed by 4 bases and 1 base, with 11 bases remaining between them. Written as DNA, the CDR3 is TGTGCCAGTAGTACCCCGGGCGGATCCTACGAGCAGTACTTC. It encodes CASSTPGGSYEQYF. The entire variable domain, with the rest obtained from reference TRBV19 and TRBJ2-7, is as follows: DGGITQSPKYLFRKEGQNVTLSCEQNLNHDAMYWYRQDPGQGLRLIYYSQIVNDFQKGDIAEGYSVSREKKESFPLTVTSAQKNPTAFYLCASSTPGGSYEQYFGPGTRLTVT.

This rearrangement joins TRBV9 to TRBJ1-3; 8 nucleotides agree with TRBD1. Germline V gene sequence: CDR1 SGDLS, CDR2 YYNGEE. Trimming took 4 bases from V and 4 from J; bases not matched to a gene: 7. The CDR3 is 15 amino acids. CDR3 DNA sequence: TGTGCCAGCAGCCAAAGGACAGGGTCAGGAAACACCATATATTTT. Translation: CASSQRTGSGNTIYF.

CDR3 sequence (DNA): TGCGCCAGCAGCCGAGAAGGCAAGCGGGGGGGCGTAGATACGCAGTATTTT. This codes for CASSREGKRGGVDTQYF. The gene calls are TRBV4-1 and TRBJ2-3; the match to TRBD2 covers 10 bases. The germline CDR1 and CDR2 sequences are MGHRA and YSYEKL. The CDR3 runs to 17 residues. The J segment lost 5 bases and the V segment lost 4 bases, leaving 12 bases of the junction unmatched.

This clone was observed once. This chain joins TRBV29-1 and TRBJ1-1; possibly TRBD1 for D (6 bases). V shed 4 bases and J shed 11 bases, with 11 bases lying between them. This CDR3 has 10 residues. Germline CDR1 SQVTM, CDR2 ANQGSEA. The CDR3 sequence is CSVARGGAFF. CDR3 in DNA: TGCAGCGTTGCCAGGGGTGGGGCTTTCTTT.